Reported below is one T cell receptor (beta chain). In germline, CDR1 is LNHDA, CDR2 SQIVND (reference sequence). The CDR3 loop spans 13 amino acids. With 3 bases clipped from V and 4 bases from J, the junction kept 0 bases outside the gene matches. As processed by the authors: The authors estimated nucleated cell counts from reference gene primer amplification. Clones were sequenced by immunoSEQ multiplex PCR, and TCRdb holds only the in-frame ones, with some missing. V and J calls and clone size are those listed in that table; D and trimming were worked out from the DNA. The sample shows 75,000 to 100,000 clones, more than 70% of them seen only once. This record comes from a study of blood T cell repertoires in COVID-19. Study-level information: Nucleic acid was either cDNA or gDNA, and it came from T cells, B-cell-depleted T cells, or PBMCs.

V is TRBV19 and J is TRBJ2-1; 7 nucleotides line up with TRBD2. The sequencing sample was made of peripheral blood. The clonotype comes from a human donor with acute or convalescent COVID-19. The donor label of this sample is uncertain. The CDR3 region is CASSIGRYNEQFF. As DNA, the CDR3 is TGTGCCAGTAGTATCGGGAGGTACAATGAGCAGTTCTTC.